These 9 T cell receptor beta chains share one sample of origin, sequenced in a study of PD-1 blockade in mismatch repair-deficient tumors. Assay: immunoSEQ multiplex PCR; the TCRdb copy retains only in-frame clones and omits some. The sample includes about 79,000 clones, 70% to 90% of them seen just once. The input for sequencing was peripheral blood, taken 44 weeks after starting pembrolizumab. Receptors originate from an adult with mismatch repair-deficient cancer.

The rearrangement uses TRBV6-5 and TRBJ2-1; a weak D match, TRBD1 (6 bases). CDR1 and CDR2 from the germline V gene are MNHEY and SVGAGI. With 9 bases removed from V and 4 bases from J, the gap between germline ends came to 16 bases. The length of the CDR3 is 14 residues. The CDR3 region has the DNA TGTGCCAGTCAACAGGGATATAGTTACAATGAGCAGTTCTTC. Translated, it gives CASQQGYSYNEQFF.

V and J are TRBV5-4 and TRBJ2-1; D is unresolved. The CDR3 has 13 residues. V was trimmed by 3 bases and J by 5 bases, leaving 9 bases between them. CDR1 is SGHNT and CDR2 is YYREEE in the germline V gene (reference sequence). In DNA, the CDR3 is TGTGCCAGCAGCTACACCCCCAACAATGAGCAGTTCTTC. It specifies CASSYTPNNEQFF. The variable domain in full, with the rest retrieved from reference TRBV5-4 and TRBJ2-1, is ETGVTQSPTHLIKTRGQQVTLRCSSQSGHNTVSWYQQALGQGPQFIFQYYREEENGRGNFPPRFSGLQFPNYSSELNVNALELDDSALYLCASSYTPNNEQFFGPGTRLTVL.

This chain joins TRBV6-4 and TRBJ2-1; 12 bases align to TRBD2. This CDR3 region has 19 residues. The V gene's germline CDR1 is MRHNA and CDR2 SNTAGT. With 2 bases clipped from V and 10 bases from J, the junction kept 18 bases outside the gene matches. CDR3 sequence reads: CASSDPWLAGGSGVTEQFF. The CDR3 DNA is TGTGCCAGCAGTGACCCGTGGCTAGCGGGAGGGTCGGGGGTGACGGAGCAGTTCTTC.

The rearrangement links TRBV30 to TRBJ2-7; either TRBD1 or TRBD2 may fit D (5 bases each). With 2 bases removed from V and 0 bases from J, the gap between germline ends came to 20 bases. This CDR3 spans 17 amino acids. Germline lookup yields CDR1 GTSNPN and CDR2 SVGIG (reference sequence). CDR3 loop: CAWSKFPGTVGSYEQYF. In nucleotides, the CDR3 is TGTGCCTGGAGTAAATTTCCGGGGACGGTGGGCTCCTACGAGCAGTACTTC.

This clone came up once. The chain joins TRBV6-1 to TRBJ1-1, with TRBD1 identical over 7 bases. V gave up 7 bases and J gave up 7 bases; unmatched junction bases: 6. Germline-derived CDR1 and CDR2 are MNHNS and SASEGT. The CDR3 spans 12 residues. DNA of the CDR3: TGTGCCAGCACGGGGTGGGACAGTGAAGCTTTCTTT. This codes for CASTGWDSEAFF.

This chain links TRBV2 with TRBJ2-5, with TRBD1 as a possible D gene (6 bases). Germline CDR1 SNHLY, CDR2 FYNNEI. V lost 1 base and J 2 bases, leaving 11 bases between the germline ends. The CDR3 contains 15 residues. CDR3 nucleotides: TGTGCCAGCAGTGAAGATTATGGACAGCAAGAGACCCAGTACTTC. It encodes CASSEDYGQQETQYF.

This CDR3 is CASSPKGLAGGNEQFF. CDR3 coding DNA: TGTGCCAGCAGCCCAAAAGGACTAGCGGGAGGAAATGAGCAGTTCTTC. The J gene is TRBJ2-1, the V gene TRBV7-9; 14 nucleotides agree with TRBD2. Germline values: CDR1 SEHNR, CDR2 FQNEAQ (reference sequence). This CDR3 is built from 16 residues. The V gene end was trimmed by 5 bases and the J gene end by 7 bases; junction bases not matched to a gene: 7.

The V and J genes are TRBV27 and TRBJ1-5; 7 bases match TRBD1. Germline-derived CDR1 and CDR2 are MNHEY and SMNVEV (reference sequence). The CDR3 extends over 17 amino acids. Trimming took 6 bases from V and 2 from J; bases not matched to a gene: 13. The CDR3 here is CASSPGHRQGGNQPQHF. DNA for the CDR3: TGTGCCAGCAGCCCCGGGCACCGCCAGGGGGGCAATCAGCCCCAGCATTTT.

This chain connects TRBV18 to TRBJ1-1; D gene ambiguous. V was clipped by 5 bases and J by 5 bases, with 21 bases between them. The CDR3 consists of 16 residues. Germline CDR1 KGHSH, CDR2 LQKENI. As DNA, the CDR3 is TGTGCCAGCTCAGATAATCCGACGGGCCGTGGGACTGAAGCTTTCTTT. Translated, it gives CASSDNPTGRGTEAFF.